This TCR beta chain was sequenced for a study of control samples from healthy donors and cancer patients. The table lists this clone with a count of one. The CDR3 covers 13 residues. Trimming cost V 1 base and J 1 base, with 4 bases left between them. Germline loops: CDR1 SGHAT, CDR2 FQNNGV. Some clones are missing from TCRdb's copy, which holds only in-frame ones; the method was immunoSEQ multiplex PCR. The sample yields 100,000 to 150,000 clones, about nine tenths seen once. V and J are TRBV11-2 and TRBJ1-1, with unresolved D. The sample comprised blood. The receptor comes from a man between 18 and 29 years old in good health. The CDR3 here is CASSLARNTEAFF. The CDR3 nucleotides are TGTGCCAGCAGCTTAGCCCGGAACACTGAAGCTTTCTTT.